This TCR beta chain was sequenced in a study of blood T cells in healthy people across ages. Findings and caveats of the study: Calculation of diversity from one million T cells yielded estimates considered to be underestimates.

A second PCR of 7 to 11 cycles used a sample-barcoded 5' primer and a J-beta primer mix. TCRdb analysed the 5' RACE reads with MiXCR anew, one entry per CDR3 protein. The table shows about 680,000 distinct CDR3 sequences, with roughly 50% occurring only once. In each sample, at least 7 million PBMCs were isolated. Concerning this clonotype itself: What it recognizes is unknown.

Germline V lookup: CDR1 ENHRY, CDR2 SYGVKD. V was shortened by 9 bases and J by 8 bases, with 16 bases between the two germline ends. The CDR3 contains 12 residues. The V gene is TRBV10-3, the J gene TRBJ1-1; D is perhaps TRBD1 (6 bases). Sample: blood. The sequence came from a woman aged 60-75 years in good health. CDR3 region: CAIAGEKGEAFF. The CDR3, as DNA: TGTGCCATTGCAGGGGAAAAAGGCGAAGCTTTCTTT.